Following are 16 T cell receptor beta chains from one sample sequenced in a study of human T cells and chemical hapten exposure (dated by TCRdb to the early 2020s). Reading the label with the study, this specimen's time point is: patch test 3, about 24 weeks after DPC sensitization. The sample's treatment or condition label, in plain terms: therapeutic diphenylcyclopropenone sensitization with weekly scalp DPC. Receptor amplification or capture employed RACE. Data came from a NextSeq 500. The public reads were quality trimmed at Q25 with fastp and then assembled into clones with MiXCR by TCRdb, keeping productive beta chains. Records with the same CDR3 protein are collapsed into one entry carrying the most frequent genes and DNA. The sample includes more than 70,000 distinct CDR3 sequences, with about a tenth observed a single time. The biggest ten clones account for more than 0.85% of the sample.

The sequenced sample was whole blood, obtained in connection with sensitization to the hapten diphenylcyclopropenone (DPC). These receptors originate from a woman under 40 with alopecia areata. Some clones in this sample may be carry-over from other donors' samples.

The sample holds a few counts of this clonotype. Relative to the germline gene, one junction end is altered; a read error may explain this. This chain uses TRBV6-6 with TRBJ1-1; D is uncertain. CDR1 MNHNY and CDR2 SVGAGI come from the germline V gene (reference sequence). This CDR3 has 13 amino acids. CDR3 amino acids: CASSSPPTTGAFF. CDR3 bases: TGTGCCAGCAGCTCACCTCCCACCACTGGAGCTTTCTTT.

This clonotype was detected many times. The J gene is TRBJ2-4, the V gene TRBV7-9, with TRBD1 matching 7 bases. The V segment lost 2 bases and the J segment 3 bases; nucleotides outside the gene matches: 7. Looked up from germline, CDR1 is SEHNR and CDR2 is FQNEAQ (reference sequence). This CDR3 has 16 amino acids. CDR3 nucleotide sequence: TGTGCCAGCAGCTTAAATAACAGGGGAGACAAAAACATTCAGTACTTC. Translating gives CASSLNNRGDKNIQYF.

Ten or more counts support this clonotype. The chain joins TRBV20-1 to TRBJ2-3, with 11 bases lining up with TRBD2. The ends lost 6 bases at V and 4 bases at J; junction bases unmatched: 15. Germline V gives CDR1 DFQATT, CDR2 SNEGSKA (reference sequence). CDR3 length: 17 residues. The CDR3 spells CSAPRDSGGAMADTQYF. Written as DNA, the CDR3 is TGCAGTGCCCCCCGTGATAGCGGGGGGGCGATGGCAGATACGCAGTATTTT.

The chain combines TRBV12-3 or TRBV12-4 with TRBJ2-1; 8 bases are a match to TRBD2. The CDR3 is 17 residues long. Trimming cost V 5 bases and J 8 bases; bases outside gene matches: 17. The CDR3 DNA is TGTGCCAGCAGTCCCCCTGGGCGGGGGGCTTCTATGGATGAGCAGTTCTTC. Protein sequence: CASSPPGRGASMDEQFF.

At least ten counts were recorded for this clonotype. The CDR3 sequence is CASRDVSSVNEQFF. CDR3 nucleotide sequence: TGTGCCAGCAGAGATGTATCCTCGGTCAATGAGCAGTTCTTC. The chain links TRBV2 to TRBJ2-1; D is unclear. Trimming stripped 6 bases from V and 6 bases from J, with 15 bases between. The length of the CDR3 is 14 residues. Germline V gene lookup returns CDR1 SNHLY and CDR2 FYNNEI.

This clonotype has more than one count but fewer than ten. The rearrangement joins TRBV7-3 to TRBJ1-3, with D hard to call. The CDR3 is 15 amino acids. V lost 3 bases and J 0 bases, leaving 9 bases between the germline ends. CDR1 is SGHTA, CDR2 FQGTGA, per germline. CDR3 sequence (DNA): TGTGCCAGCAGCTTTAGCAGTAACTCTGGAAACACCATATATTTT. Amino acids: CASSFSSNSGNTIYF.

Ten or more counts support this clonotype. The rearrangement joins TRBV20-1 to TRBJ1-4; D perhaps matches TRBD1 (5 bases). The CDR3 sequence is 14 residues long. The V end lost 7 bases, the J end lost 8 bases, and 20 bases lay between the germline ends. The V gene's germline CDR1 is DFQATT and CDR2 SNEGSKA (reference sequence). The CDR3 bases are TGCAGTGATCAGATGGGGACCGTCCGGGAAAAACTGTTTTTT. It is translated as CSDQMGTVREKLFF.

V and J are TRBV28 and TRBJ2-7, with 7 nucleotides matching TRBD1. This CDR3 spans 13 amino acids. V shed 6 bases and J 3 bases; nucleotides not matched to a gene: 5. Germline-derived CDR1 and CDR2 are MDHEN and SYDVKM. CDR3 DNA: TGTGCCAGCAGGAGACAGGGCAGCTACGAGCAGTACGTC. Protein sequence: CASRRQGSYEQYV.

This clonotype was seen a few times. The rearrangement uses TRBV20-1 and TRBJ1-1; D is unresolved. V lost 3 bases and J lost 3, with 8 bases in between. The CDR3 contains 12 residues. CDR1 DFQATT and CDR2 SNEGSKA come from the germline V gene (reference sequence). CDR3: CSARGSHTEAFF. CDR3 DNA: TGCAGTGCTAGGGGCTCGCACACTGAAGCTTTCTTT.

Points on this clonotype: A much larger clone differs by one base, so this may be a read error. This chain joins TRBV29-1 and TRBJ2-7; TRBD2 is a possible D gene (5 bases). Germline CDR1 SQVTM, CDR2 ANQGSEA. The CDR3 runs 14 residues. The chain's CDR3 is CGVGEPGSTYEQYF. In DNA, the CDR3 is TGCGGCGTTGGGGAGCCGGGATCAACCTACGAGCAGTACTTC.

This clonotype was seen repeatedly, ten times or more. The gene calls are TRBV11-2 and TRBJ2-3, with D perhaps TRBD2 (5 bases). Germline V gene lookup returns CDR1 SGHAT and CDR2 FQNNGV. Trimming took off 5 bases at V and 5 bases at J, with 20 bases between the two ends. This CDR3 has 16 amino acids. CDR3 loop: CASSPRADPTGDTQYF. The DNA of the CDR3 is TGTGCCAGCAGCCCGAGGGCAGACCCTACGGGAGATACGCAGTATTTT.

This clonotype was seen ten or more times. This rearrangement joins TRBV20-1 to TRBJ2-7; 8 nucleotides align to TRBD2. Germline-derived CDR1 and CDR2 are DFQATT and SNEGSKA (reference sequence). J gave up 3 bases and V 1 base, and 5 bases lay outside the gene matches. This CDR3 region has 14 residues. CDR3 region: CSARARGGIYEQYV. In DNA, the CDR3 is TGCAGTGCTAGAGCACGCGGGGGGATCTACGAGCAGTACGTC.

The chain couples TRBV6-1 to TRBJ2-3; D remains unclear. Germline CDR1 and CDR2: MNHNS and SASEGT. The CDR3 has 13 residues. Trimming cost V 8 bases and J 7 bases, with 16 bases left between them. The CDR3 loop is CASGKVLPHTQYF. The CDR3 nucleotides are TGTGCCAGCGGGAAAGTTCTGCCCCATACGCAGTATTTT.

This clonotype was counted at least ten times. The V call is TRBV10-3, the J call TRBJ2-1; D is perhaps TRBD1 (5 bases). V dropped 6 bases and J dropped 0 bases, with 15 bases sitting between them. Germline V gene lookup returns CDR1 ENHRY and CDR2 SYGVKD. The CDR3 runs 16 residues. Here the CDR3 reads CAISPAGRNSYNEQFF. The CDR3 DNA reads TGTGCCATCAGCCCCGCAGGGCGGAACTCCTACAATGAGCAGTTCTTC.

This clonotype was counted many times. Here the CDR3 DNA reads TGTGCCAGCAGCAACGGAGGGGCCACTGAAGCTTTCTTT. This translates into CASSNGGATEAFF. V gene TRBV7-6 combines with J gene TRBJ1-1, with a weak D call TRBD1 (5 bases). The V gene's germline CDR1 is SGHVS and CDR2 FNYEAQ. The CDR3 is made up of 13 amino acids. V dropped 5 bases and J dropped 4 bases, with 11 bases sitting between them.

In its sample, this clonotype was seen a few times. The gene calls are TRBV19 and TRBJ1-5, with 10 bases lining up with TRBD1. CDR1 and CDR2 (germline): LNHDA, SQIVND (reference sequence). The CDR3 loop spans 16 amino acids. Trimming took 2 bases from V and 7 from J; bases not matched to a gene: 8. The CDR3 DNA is TGTGCCAGTAGTATACCGGGACAGGGGCGTTTACAGCCCCAGCATTTT. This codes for CASSIPGQGRLQPQHF.